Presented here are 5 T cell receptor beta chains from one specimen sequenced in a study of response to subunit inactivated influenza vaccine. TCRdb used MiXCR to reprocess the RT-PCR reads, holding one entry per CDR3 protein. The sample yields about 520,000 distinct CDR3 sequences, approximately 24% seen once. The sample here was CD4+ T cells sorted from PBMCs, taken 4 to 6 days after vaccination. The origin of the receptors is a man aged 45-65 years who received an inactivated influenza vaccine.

CDR3 DNA sequence: TGTGCCAGCAGTGCCTGGACAGGGGGACGGACCGGGGAGCTGTTTTTT. Amino acids: CASSAWTGGRTGELFF. The rearrangement uses TRBV28 and TRBJ2-2; 10 nucleotides agree with TRBD1. With 5 bases clipped from V and 5 bases from J, the junction kept 8 bases outside the gene matches. The CDR3 is 16 residues long. Germline lookup yields CDR1 MDHEN and CDR2 SYDVKM. Complete variable domain (other parts from reference TRBV28 and TRBJ2-2): DVKVTQSSRYLVKRTGEKVFLECVQDMDHENMFWYRQDPGLGLRLIYFSYDVKMKEKGDIPEGYSVSREKKERFSLILESASTNQTSMYLCASSAWTGGRTGELFFGEGSRLTVL.

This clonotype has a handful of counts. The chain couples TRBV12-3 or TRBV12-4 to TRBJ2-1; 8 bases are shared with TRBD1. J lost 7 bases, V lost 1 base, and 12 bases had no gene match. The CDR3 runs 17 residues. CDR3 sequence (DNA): TGTGCCAGCAGTTTAGTGGTGGGGGCAGGGGGCAAGAATGAGCAGTTCTTC. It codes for CASSLVVGAGGKNEQFF.

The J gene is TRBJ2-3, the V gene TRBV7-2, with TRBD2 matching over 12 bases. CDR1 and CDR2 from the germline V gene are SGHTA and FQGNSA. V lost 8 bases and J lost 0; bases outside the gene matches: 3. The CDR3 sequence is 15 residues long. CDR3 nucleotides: TGTGCCAGCGGTCTAGCGGGGGGGAGCACAGATACGCAGTATTTT. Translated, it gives CASGLAGGSTDTQYF.

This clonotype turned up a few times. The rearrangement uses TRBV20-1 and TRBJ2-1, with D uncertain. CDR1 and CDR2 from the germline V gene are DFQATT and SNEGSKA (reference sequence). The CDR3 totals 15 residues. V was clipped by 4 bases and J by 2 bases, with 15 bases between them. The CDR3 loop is CSAISVAAAYNEQFF. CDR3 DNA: TGCAGTGCTATCTCGGTTGCGGCCGCCTACAATGAGCAGTTCTTC.

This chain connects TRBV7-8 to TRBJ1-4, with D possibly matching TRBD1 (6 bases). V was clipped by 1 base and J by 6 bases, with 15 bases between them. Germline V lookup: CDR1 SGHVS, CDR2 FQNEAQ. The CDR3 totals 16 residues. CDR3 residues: CASSLGRDTAYEKLFF. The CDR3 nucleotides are TGTGCCAGCAGCTTAGGCCGGGACACAGCCTATGAAAAACTGTTTTTT.